The 14 T cell receptor beta chains below come from one sample, sequenced in a study of cytomegalovirus exposure and HLA in healthy donors. The PCR made use of 60 Vbeta and 13 Jbeta primers. This table comes from immunoSEQ multiplex PCR, and its TCRdb copy is limited to in-frame clones, with some not included. In the table there are 80,000 to 100,000 clones, roughly 71% of which are singletons. What was sequenced was PBMCs. These receptors all stem from a woman under 30 in good health and CMV-seropositive.

A word on this clone: An end of the junction does not agree with germline; a read error may underlie this. The CDR3 spells CASSPLGGGELFF. CDR3 bases: TGTGCTAGCAGCCCCCTCGGTGGCGGGGAGCTGTTTTTT. The chain has TRBV7-7 and TRBJ2-2; D is undetermined. The germline CDR1 and CDR2 sequences are SSHAT and FNYEAQ (reference sequence). CDR3 size: 13 residues.

The chain links TRBV15 to TRBJ1-2; D ambiguous. Looked up from germline, CDR1 is LNHNV and CDR2 is YYDKDF (reference sequence). V lost 1 base and J 4 bases, leaving 10 bases between the germline ends. This CDR3 spans 14 amino acids. CDR3 protein: CATSRATVTYGYTF. The CDR3 region has the DNA TGTGCCACCAGCAGAGCCACAGTCACCTATGGCTACACCTTC.

This chain uses TRBV5-4 with TRBJ1-6, with 8 bases fitting TRBD1. The CDR3 has 15 amino acids. Germline V gene lookup returns CDR1 SGHNT and CDR2 YYREEE (reference sequence). V lost 0 bases to trimming and J lost 6 bases; unmatched junction nucleotides: 2. The CDR3 DNA follows: TGTGCCAGCAGCTTGGAGGACAGGGCTAATTCACCCCTCCACTTT. Protein sequence: CASSLEDRANSPLHF.

The gene calls are TRBV7-2 and TRBJ1-2; D perhaps matches TRBD1 (6 bases). The CDR3 consists of 16 residues. The ends were cut back, 3 bases at V and 4 bases at J, with 18 bases in the middle. Germline V gene sequence: CDR1 SGHTA, CDR2 FQGNSA. The CDR3 DNA is TGTGCCAGCAGCTTTGGTCGTGGGCAGGGGTCCTATGGCTACACCTTC. Amino acids: CASSFGRGQGSYGYTF.

This clone was counted between two and nine times. The genes are TRBV30 and TRBJ1-6; D unresolved. Trimming removed 0 bases at V and 4 bases at J, with 7 bases between. The germline gives CDR1 GTSNPN, CDR2 SVGIG (reference sequence). The CDR3 is made up of 14 amino acids. The CDR3 reads CAWSVTDYNSPLHF. The DNA of the CDR3 is TGTGCCTGGAGTGTAACTGATTATAATTCACCCCTCCACTTT.

This clone was seen once. This rearrangement joins TRBV6-1 to TRBJ2-7; tentative D call: TRBD1 (5 bases). The V end lost 6 bases, the J end lost 3 bases, and 9 bases lay between the germline ends. The CDR3 spans 12 residues. CDR1 and CDR2 from the germline V gene are MNHNS and SASEGT. The CDR3 reads CASRVTVYEQYF. The CDR3 DNA is TGTGCCAGCAGGGTGACAGTCTACGAGCAGTACTTC.

The rearrangement uses TRBV29-1 and TRBJ2-5; 9 nucleotides line up with TRBD2. The V gene's germline CDR1 is SQVTM and CDR2 ANQGSEA. With V trimmed by 6 bases and J by 9 bases, 11 bases remained unmatched. The CDR3 is 13 amino acids. CDR3 nucleotide sequence: TGCAGCGTGGACTCTAGCGGGACGAGGGCCCAGTACTTC. This translates into CSVDSSGTRAQYF.

This clone was seen only a few times. The chain couples TRBV10-3 to TRBJ2-7, with TRBD2 matching over 8 bases. Germline V gene lookup returns CDR1 ENHRY and CDR2 SYGVKD. With 4 bases clipped from V and 7 bases from J, the junction kept 9 bases outside the gene matches. This CDR3 is built from 14 residues. CDR3 in amino acids: CAISAGAGAGEQYF. CDR3 DNA sequence: TGTGCCATCAGTGCTGGAGCGGGAGCGGGTGAGCAGTACTTC.

Remarks on this clone: The junction and the germline gene differ at one end; a read error may be behind it. This chain connects TRBV7-8 to TRBJ1-2, with TRBD1 identical over 9 bases. Germline CDR1 reads SGHVS; CDR2 reads FQNEAQ. The CDR3 is made up of 15 amino acids. CDR3 sequence (DNA): TGTGCCAGCAGCTTAGCTAGGGGGGGACAGGGCGACTTGTCCTTC. Translating gives CASSLARGGQGDLSF.

The rearrangement joins TRBV9 to TRBJ1-6; tentative D call: TRBD1 (6 bases). The germline CDR1 and CDR2 sequences are SGDLS and YYNGEE. V gave up 0 bases and J gave up 10 bases, with 11 bases separating them. This CDR3 contains 14 residues. As DNA, the CDR3 is TGTGCCAGCAGCGTAGAAACCAGGGGATCACCCCTCCACTTT. It specifies CASSVETRGSPLHF.

The chain uses TRBV7-2 and TRBJ2-7; maybe TRBD1 (6 bases). V was clipped by 6 bases and J by 2 bases, with 11 bases between them. CDR3 length: 13 amino acids. CDR1 is SGHTA, CDR2 FQGNSA, per germline. CDR3 sequence: CASSATGPYEQYF. The CDR3 nucleotides are TGTGCCAGCAGTGCCACAGGGCCCTACGAGCAGTACTTC.

This chain links TRBV27 with TRBJ2-7; 9 nucleotides agree with TRBD1. CDR3 length equals 13 residues. The germline V gene has CDR1 MNHEY and CDR2 SMNVEV (reference sequence). The V segment lost 4 bases and the J segment 3 bases; nucleotides outside the gene matches: 1. The CDR3 sequence is CASSWGQGYEQYF. In nucleotides, the CDR3 is TGTGCCAGCAGTTGGGGACAGGGCTACGAGCAGTACTTC.

The chain is built from TRBV9 and TRBJ1-1, with D unresolved. The V end was cut by 0 bases, the J end by 4 bases, with 10 bases between. CDR3 length: 14 residues. Looked up from germline, CDR1 is SGDLS and CDR2 is YYNGEE. The CDR3 DNA reads as TGTGCCAGCAGCGTAGGTGACCCGGGCACTGAAGCTTTCTTT. Translating it yields CASSVGDPGTEAFF.

The chain links TRBV28 to TRBJ2-5, with D possibly TRBD2 on 5 matching bases. The germline gives CDR1 MDHEN, CDR2 SYDVKM. The CDR3 totals 15 residues. Trimming shortened V by 3 bases and J by 0 bases, and 11 bases separated the two germline ends. The chain's CDR3 is CASSFRGPYQETQYF. CDR3 DNA sequence: TGTGCCAGCAGTTTTCGGGGTCCGTACCAAGAGACCCAGTACTTC.